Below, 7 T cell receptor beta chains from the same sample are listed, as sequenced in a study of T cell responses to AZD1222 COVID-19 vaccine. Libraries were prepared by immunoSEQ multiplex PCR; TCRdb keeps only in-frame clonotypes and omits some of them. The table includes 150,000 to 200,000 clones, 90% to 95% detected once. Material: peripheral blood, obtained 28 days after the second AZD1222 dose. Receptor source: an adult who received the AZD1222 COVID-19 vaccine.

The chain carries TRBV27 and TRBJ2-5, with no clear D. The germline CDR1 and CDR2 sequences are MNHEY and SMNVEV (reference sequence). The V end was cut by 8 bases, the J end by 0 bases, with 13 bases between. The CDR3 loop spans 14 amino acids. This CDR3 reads CASSYSTNQETQYF. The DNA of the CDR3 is TGTGCCAGCTCCTATAGTACAAACCAAGAGACCCAGTACTTC.

The CDR3 protein is CAWNGGRATQYF. Written as DNA, the CDR3 is TGTGCCTGGAATGGCGGGAGGGCCACGCAGTATTTT. The chain is built from TRBV30 and TRBJ2-3; 9 bases are shared with TRBD2. Trimming removed 4 bases from V and 9 bases from J; junction bases left unmatched: 5. Germline loops: CDR1 GTSNPN, CDR2 SVGIG (reference sequence). The CDR3 length is 12 residues. Full variable domain (outside the CDR3, taken from reference TRBV30 and TRBJ2-3): SQTIHQWPATLVQPVGSPLSLECTVEGTSNPNLYWYRQAAGRGLQLLFYSVGIGQISSEVPQNLSASRPQDRQFILSSKKLLLSDSGFYLCAWNGGRATQYFGPGTRLTVL.

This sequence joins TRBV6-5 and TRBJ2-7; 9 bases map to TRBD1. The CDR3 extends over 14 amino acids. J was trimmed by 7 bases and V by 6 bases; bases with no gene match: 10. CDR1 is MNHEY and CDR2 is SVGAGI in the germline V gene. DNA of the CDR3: TGTGCCAGCAGCCCGGGGGACAGGGTGAGGGAGCAGTACTTC. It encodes CASSPGDRVREQYF.

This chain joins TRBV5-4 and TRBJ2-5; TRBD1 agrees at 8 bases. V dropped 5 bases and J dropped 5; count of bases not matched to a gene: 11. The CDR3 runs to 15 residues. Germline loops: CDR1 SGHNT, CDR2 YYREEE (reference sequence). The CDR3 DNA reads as TGTGCCAGCAGACGTGCCCAGGGGGCAGGGGAGACCCAGTACTTC. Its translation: CASRRAQGAGETQYF.

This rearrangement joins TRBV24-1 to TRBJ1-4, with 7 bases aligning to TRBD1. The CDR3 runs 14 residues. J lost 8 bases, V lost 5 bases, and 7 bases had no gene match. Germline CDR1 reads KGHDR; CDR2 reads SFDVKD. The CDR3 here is CATSVDREGEKLFF. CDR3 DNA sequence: TGTGCCACCAGTGTCGACAGGGAAGGGGAAAAACTGTTTTTT.

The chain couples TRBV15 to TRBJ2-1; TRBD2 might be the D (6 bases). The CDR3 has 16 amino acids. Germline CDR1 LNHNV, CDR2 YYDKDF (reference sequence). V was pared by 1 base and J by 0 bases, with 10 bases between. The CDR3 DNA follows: TGTGCCACCAGCAGAGTAACGGGACTCTCCTACAATGAGCAGTTCTTC. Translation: CATSRVTGLSYNEQFF. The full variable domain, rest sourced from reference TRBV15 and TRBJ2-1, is DAMVIQNPRYQVTQFGKPVTLSCSQTLNHNVMYWYQQKSSQAPKLLFHYYDKDFNNEADTPDNFQSRRPNTSFCFLDIRSPGLGDTAMYLCATSRVTGLSYNEQFFGPGTRLTVL.

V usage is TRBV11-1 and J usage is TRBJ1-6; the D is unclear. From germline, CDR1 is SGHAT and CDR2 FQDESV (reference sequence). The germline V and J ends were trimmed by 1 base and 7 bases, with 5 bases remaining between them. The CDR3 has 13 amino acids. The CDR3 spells CASSLGANSPLHF. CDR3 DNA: TGTGCCAGCAGCTTAGGGGCGAATTCACCCCTCCACTTT.